One sample yielded the 15 T cell receptor beta chains listed below, sequenced in a study of CD8+ T cells in alopecia areata. RNA, once extracted, was reverse transcribed into cDNA for use as the sequencing template. Only in-frame clones appear in the TCRdb table, and some are missing; sequencing was by immunoSEQ multiplex PCR. Of some 110,000 clones in the sample, roughly two thirds were seen once. The sequenced sample was CD4+ T cells sorted from blood. Receptors were obtained from a human donor in good health.

The rearrangement links TRBV9 to TRBJ1-2; 7 nucleotides align to TRBD1. The germline gives CDR1 SGDLS, CDR2 YYNGEE. The CDR3 is made up of 16 amino acids. V gave up 0 bases and J gave up 5 bases; unmatched junction bases: 10. CDR3 amino acids: CASSVGPRDSLYGYTF. The CDR3 DNA follows: TGTGCCAGCAGCGTAGGACCCCGGGACAGCCTTTATGGCTACACCTTC.

This chain joins TRBV29-1 and TRBJ2-5; D not certain. Germline V gene sequence: CDR1 SQVTM, CDR2 ANQGSEA. CDR3 size: 14 residues. V was clipped by 0 bases and J by 1 base, with 9 bases between them. In DNA form, the CDR3 reads TGCAGCGTTGAAGAAGGATTTATCCAAGAGACCCAGTACTTC. It encodes CSVEEGFIQETQYF.

V usage is TRBV6-5 and J usage is TRBJ1-2; D unclear. CDR3 size: 13 residues. V was clipped by 6 bases and J by 7 bases, with 15 bases between them. Germline-derived CDR1 and CDR2 are MNHEY and SVGAGI. The CDR3: CASSPITMSGYTF. CDR3 nucleotide sequence: TGTGCCAGCAGCCCCATCACCATGAGTGGCTACACCTTC.

This chain connects TRBV15 to TRBJ1-2; tentatively, D is TRBD1 (5 bases). Germline values: CDR1 LNHNV, CDR2 YYDKDF (reference sequence). The CDR3 covers 12 residues. V was trimmed by 0 bases and J by 10 bases, leaving 9 bases between them. CDR3 sequence: CATSRDQGNYTF. The CDR3 DNA follows: TGTGCCACCAGCAGAGATCAGGGAAACTACACCTTC.

The chain combines TRBV6-5 with TRBJ2-7; D is ambiguous. This CDR3 has 13 amino acids. Germline V gene lookup returns CDR1 MNHEY and CDR2 SVGAGI. The V and J ends lost 0 bases and 2 bases respectively, with 5 bases between them. DNA for the CDR3: TGTGCCAGCAGTTACTCGCGGACCTACGAGCAGTACTTC. It yields the protein CASSYSRTYEQYF.

This rearrangement joins TRBV30 to TRBJ1-2; D call uncertain. Trimming shortened V by 4 bases and J by 2 bases, and 14 bases separated the two germline ends. The CDR3 extends over 14 amino acids. Germline-derived CDR1 and CDR2 are GTSNPN and SVGIG (reference sequence). This CDR3 reads CAWKGIFSNYGYTF. The CDR3 nucleotides read TGTGCCTGGAAAGGGATCTTTTCGAACTATGGCTACACCTTC. Based on the CDR3 plus reference TRBV30 and TRBJ1-2, the full variable domain is SQTIHQWPATLVQPVGSPLSLECTVEGTSNPNLYWYRQAAGRGLQLLFYSVGIGQISSEVPQNLSASRPQDRQFILSSKKLLLSDSGFYLCAWKGIFSNYGYTFGSGTRLTVV.

The table lists this clone with a few counts. CDR3 in DNA: TGCAGCACTAGGGCTGGGGCCAACGTCCTGACTTTC. It codes for CSTRAGANVLTF. The rearrangement uses TRBV29-1 and TRBJ2-6, with D perhaps matching TRBD2 (5 bases). The CDR3 extends over 12 amino acids. The V end lost 8 bases, the J end lost 2 bases, and 7 bases lay between the germline ends. Germline V gene data show CDR1 as SQVTM and CDR2 as ANQGSEA.

This clone was found a few times. The rearrangement links TRBV29-1 to TRBJ1-1; a weak D match, TRBD1 (5 bases). Trimming pared 8 bases from V and 6 bases from J, leaving 13 bases between. Germline V gene data show CDR1 as SQVTM and CDR2 as ANQGSEA. This CDR3 comprises 11 residues. The DNA of the CDR3 is TGCAGCCTTGGGACTGGATCTGAAGCTTTCTTT. Its translation: CSLGTGSEAFF.

CDR3 nucleotide sequence: TGCAGCGTTCCGGCCTCAGGGAGAGGCGAGCAGTACTTC. Protein product: CSVPASGRGEQYF. The chain recombines TRBV29-1 with TRBJ2-7; D might be TRBD1 or TRBD2, each matching 5 bases. V was trimmed by 5 bases and J by 6 bases, leaving 17 bases between them. Germline V gene data show CDR1 as SQVTM and CDR2 as ANQGSEA. CDR3 length: 13 residues.

This clone was seen a few times. This rearrangement joins TRBV29-1 to TRBJ2-3; the D is unclear. This CDR3 has 13 residues. Germline CDR1 SQVTM, CDR2 ANQGSEA. Trimming took 1 base from V and 2 from J, leaving 7 bases between them. This CDR3 reads CSVEGRFTDTQYF. In DNA form, the CDR3 reads TGCAGCGTTGAAGGAAGGTTCACAGATACGCAGTATTTT.

The chain combines TRBV4-1 with TRBJ2-7; 8 nucleotides agree with TRBD2. The CDR3 length is 14 residues. V lost 3 bases to trimming and J lost 1 base; unmatched junction nucleotides: 2. Germline assignment: CDR1 MGHRA and CDR2 YSYEKL. The CDR3 spells CASSQRLASYEQYF. As DNA, the CDR3 is TGCGCCAGCAGCCAGAGACTAGCGTCCTACGAGCAGTACTTC.

This chain uses TRBV29-1 with TRBJ2-3, with 14 bases fitting TRBD2. This CDR3 comprises 14 residues. J lost 6 bases, V lost 8 bases, and 7 bases had no gene match. Germline V lookup: CDR1 SQVTM, CDR2 ANQGSEA. Written as DNA, the CDR3 is TGCAGCACCGCTGGACTAGCGGGGGGCGATACGCAGTATTTT. Translating it yields CSTAGLAGGDTQYF.

V usage is TRBV29-1 and J usage is TRBJ2-7; no reliable D call. Germline assignment: CDR1 SQVTM and CDR2 ANQGSEA. V was trimmed by 7 bases and J by 2 bases, leaving 9 bases between them. The CDR3 spans 11 residues. The CDR3, as DNA: TGCAGCGCGAGCCAAACCTACGAGCAGTACTTC. Its protein is CSASQTYEQYF.

The rearrangement uses TRBV18 and TRBJ1-1; no reliable D call. The CDR3 contains 15 residues. Trimming stripped 2 bases from V and 0 bases from J, with 10 bases between. The germline CDR1 and CDR2 sequences are KGHSH and LQKENI. The CDR3 protein is CASSPSPSMNTEAFF. In DNA, the CDR3 is TGTGCCAGCTCACCAAGTCCATCCATGAACACTGAAGCTTTCTTT.

The genes are TRBV5-1 and TRBJ1-5; 7 bases line up with TRBD1. V was pared by 4 bases and J by 3 bases, with 4 bases of the junction left unmatched. The CDR3 has 14 residues. CDR1 and CDR2 from the germline V gene are SGHRS and YFSETQ. The CDR3 bases are TGCGCCAGCAGCCTAGGGGGCCCCAATCAGCCCCAGCATTTT. Its translation: CASSLGGPNQPQHF. Full variable domain (outside the CDR3, taken from reference TRBV5-1 and TRBJ1-5): KAGVTQTPRYLIKTRGQQVTLSCSPISGHRSVSWYQQTPGQGLQFLFEYFSETQRNKGNFPGRFSGRQFSNSRSEMNVSTLELGDSALYLCASSLGGPNQPQHFGDGTRLSIL.